This T cell receptor (beta chain) was sequenced during a study of T-cell reconstitution after alpha-beta-depleted transplantation in children listed by TCRdb under 2016. Regarding the research as a whole: Using TCR repertoire profiling, the study followed T-cell immune reconstitution in a quantitative way in children after TCRalphabeta/CD19-depleted allogeneic hematopoietic cell transplantation.

The CDR3 spans 17 residues, from the cysteine through the phenylalanine. CDR3 DNA only is kept here, 51 bases in frame from base 1. V sheds 5 bases and J sheds 2 bases, leaving 21 bases between their ends. The germline V gene (reference sequence) specifies MNHEY as CDR1 and SMNVEV as CDR2. Libraries were prepared through PCR. The sequencing machine was an Illumina HiSeq 2500. TCR libraries were prepared with molecular barcoding, using unique molecular identifiers to normalize TCRbeta repertoire quantification. TCRdb reprocessed the public reads (quality trimming at Q25 with fastp, clone calling with MiXCR) and kept in-frame beta chains. One record per CDR3 amino acid sequence lists the most common genes and DNA. Present in this sample are about 500,000 distinct CDR3 sequences, less than 35% of which were seen just once. The ten biggest clones cover 2% to 3% of the sample. This clonotype was found a few times. Its binding antigen is unknown. Within one base of it there is no much larger clone, and no base qualities were kept.

The specimen was PBMCs from the stem cell graft donor, collected from the stem cell graft. Recombination joined TRBV27 with TRBJ2-5; TRBD2 is a weak D gene call, 6 bases matching. The origin of this receptor is a human donor who donated a stem cell graft to a child with aplastic anemia. The CDR3 corresponds to CASSPLVVGGIQETQYF. The nucleotide sequence reads as follows: TGTGCCAGCAGTCCCCTTGTGGTGGGAGGAATACAAGAGACCCAGTACTTC.